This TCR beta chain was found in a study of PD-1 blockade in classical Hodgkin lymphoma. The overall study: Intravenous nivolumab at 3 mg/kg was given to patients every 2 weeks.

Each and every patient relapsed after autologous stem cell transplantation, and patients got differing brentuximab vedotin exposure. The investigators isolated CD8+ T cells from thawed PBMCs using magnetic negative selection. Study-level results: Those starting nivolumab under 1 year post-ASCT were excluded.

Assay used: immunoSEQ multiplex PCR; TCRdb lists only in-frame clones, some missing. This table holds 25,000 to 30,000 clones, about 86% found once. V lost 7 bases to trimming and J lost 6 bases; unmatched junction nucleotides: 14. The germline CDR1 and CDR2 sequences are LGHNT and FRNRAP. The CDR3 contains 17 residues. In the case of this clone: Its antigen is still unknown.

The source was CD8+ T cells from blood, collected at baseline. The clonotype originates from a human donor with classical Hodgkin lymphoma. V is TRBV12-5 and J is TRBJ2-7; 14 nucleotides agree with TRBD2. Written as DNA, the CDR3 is TGTGCTAGTGCCATTGGGACTAGCGGGAGCGGGGGTAGCGAGCAGTACTTC. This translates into CASAIGTSGSGGSEQYF.